The rows below give T cell receptor beta chains drawn from one sample of a study of blood T cell repertoires in COVID-19. Assay used: immunoSEQ multiplex PCR; TCRdb lists only in-frame clones, some missing. The profile shows 70,000 to 90,000 clones, around 85% of them singletons. The source material was peripheral blood. These receptors were taken from a man aged 45-65 years with COVID-19, enrolled during active disease. Both conserved end residues are part of each CDR3. D genes are given only for firm matches.

V,D,J,CDR3
TRBV2,TRBD2,TRBJ2-7,CASSEEAGLAGSEQYF
TRBV4-3,NA,TRBJ1-1,CASSQGGAMNTEAFF
TRBV10-3,TRBD2,TRBJ2-3,CAISALAGADTQYF
TRBV28,TRBD1,TRBJ1-2,CASRFSDRGTGYTF
TRBV28,TRBD2,TRBJ2-1,CASSFSGSRDEQFF
TRBV5-1,TRBD1,TRBJ1-2,CASKQTGDGYTF
TRBV6-5,TRBD1,TRBJ2-7,CASRGTVEQYF
TRBV6-4,TRBD2,TRBJ2-3,CASSDSGGPADTQYF
TRBV28,NA,TRBJ1-2,CASTPSDRNYGYTF
TRBV19,NA,TRBJ1-5,CASSIQPGQGQPQHF
TRBV5-5,NA,TRBJ1-2,CASSPRAGAPNYGYTF
TRBV3-1/TRBV3-2,NA,TRBJ2-7,CASSQKSDSAYEQYF
TRBV18,TRBD1,TRBJ1-5,CASSSGQGRNQPQHF
TRBV11-1,NA,TRBJ2-3,CASSFTGTTDTQYF